The clone carrying this T cell receptor beta chain was detected ten times or more. This record belongs to a study of spatial heterogeneity in lung cancer. Study-wide background: Each time, sequencing found more beta-chain sequences than alpha-chain sequences.

Sample time point: sample taken at primary tumor resection. A total of approximately 77 untreated early-stage non-small cell lung cancer patients served as donors. The study sequenced unsorted whole RNA from tumor, nontumor lung or frozen PBMC. Germline CDR1 SGHTS, CDR2 YDEGEE. The CDR3 is 15 residues long. Trimming removed 0 bases at V and 2 bases at J, with 9 bases between. Every molecule of TCR cDNA had its own unique molecular identifier. A single record per CDR3 protein comes from TCRdb applying MiXCR to the 5' RACE reads. The sample has about 48,000 distinct CDR3 sequences; 5.3% are singletons. This clonotype was sampled from a male donor with early-stage non-small cell lung cancer. Sample: PBMCs, taken at surgery. The chain is built from TRBV5-8 and TRBJ2-1; D is unresolved. The chain's CDR3 is CASSLGIGTYNEQFF. The CDR3 bases are TGTGCCAGCAGCTTGGGCATCGGAACCTACAATGAGCAGTTCTTC.